This T cell receptor beta chain appears in the sequencing data of a study of CD8 T cells in ankylosing spondylitis. The study, taken as a whole, reports: Previous work reported some of these motif variants in the synovial fluid and blood of reactive arthritis.

Scientists made TCR beta libraries using quantitative 5'-RACE with molecular barcodes. TCRdb reanalysed the 5' RACE reads using MiXCR and keeps one entry per CDR3 protein. The table shows tens of thousands of distinct CDR3 sequences, with approximately 3% occurring only once. The CDR3 loop spans 14 amino acids. Germline V CDR1 and CDR2: SGDLS, YYNGEE. With 4 bases clipped from V and 5 bases from J, the junction kept 7 bases outside the gene matches. A word on this clonotype: Its target is unknown.

What was sequenced was blood, either unsorted or a sorted T cell fraction (not recorded which). The chain links TRBV9 to TRBJ2-5; 8 bases agree with TRBD1. The receptor's source is a male donor with ankylosing spondylitis or in good health (not recorded which). CDR3 region: CASSPGQGGETQYF. The CDR3 DNA reads as TGTGCCAGCAGCCCAGGACAGGGCGGGGAGACCCAGTACTTC.